This T cell receptor beta chain came from a study of vaccination effects on CD4 cells after COVID-19. Broader study findings: Clones that were induced by infection or by vaccine showed marked contraction late after vaccination.

The V segment lost 6 bases and the J segment 6 bases; nucleotides outside the gene matches: 6. Germline V gives CDR1 MNHEY, CDR2 SVGAGI. The CDR3 contains 13 residues. Before sequencing, viral peptide pools were used by the ViraFEST assay to expand antigen-specific CD4+ T cells. Following culture for around 10 days, CD4+ T cells were isolated. All vaccine recipients tested negative for nucleocapsid antibodies and had never contracted SARS-CoV-2 infection. It was with about 10 IU/ml IL-2 and around 10 ug/ml peptides that a few million PBMC per well were cultured. Produced via immunoSEQ multiplex PCR; TCRdb's table is partial and in-frame only. The table includes just under 65,000 clones, about 71% detected once. Remarks on this clone: The antigen is not known.

V usage is TRBV6-5 and J usage is TRBJ1-1; 8 bases are a match to TRBD1. The sample consisted of CD4+ T cells from PBMCs cultured with HCoV-OC43 spike peptides, taken before COVID-19 vaccination. Subset reported: HCoV-OC43 spike overlapping peptide pool stimulation. The clonotype was recovered from a human donor who received a COVID-19 vaccine. CDR3 in amino acids: CASRSRGRPEAFF. CDR3 sequence (DNA): TGTGCCAGCAGAAGCAGGGGGCGGCCTGAAGCTTTCTTT.